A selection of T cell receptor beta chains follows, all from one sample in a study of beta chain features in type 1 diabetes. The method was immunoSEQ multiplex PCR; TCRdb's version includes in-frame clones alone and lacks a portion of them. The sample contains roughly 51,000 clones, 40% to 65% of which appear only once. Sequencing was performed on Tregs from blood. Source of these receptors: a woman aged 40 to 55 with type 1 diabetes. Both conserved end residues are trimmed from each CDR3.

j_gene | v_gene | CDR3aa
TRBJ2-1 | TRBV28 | ASIGRAGYNEQF
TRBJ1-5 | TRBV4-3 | ASSPALGSQPQH
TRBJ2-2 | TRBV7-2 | ASSPRHTIGELF
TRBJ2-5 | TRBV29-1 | SALTVQETQY
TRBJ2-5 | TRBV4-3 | ASSQEVQGAGETQY
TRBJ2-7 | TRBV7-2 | ASSQGPGLDEQY
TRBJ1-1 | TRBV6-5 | ASSVRGQAF
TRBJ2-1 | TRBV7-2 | ASSLSAGPGNEQF
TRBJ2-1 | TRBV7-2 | ASSATSGIRNEQF
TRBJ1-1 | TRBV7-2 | ASSPAGRRNAEAF
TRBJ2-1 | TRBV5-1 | ASSLTGIGSYNEQF
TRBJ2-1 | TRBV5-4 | ASSPGTSGSKVFNEQF
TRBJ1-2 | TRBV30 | AWSARGYGYT